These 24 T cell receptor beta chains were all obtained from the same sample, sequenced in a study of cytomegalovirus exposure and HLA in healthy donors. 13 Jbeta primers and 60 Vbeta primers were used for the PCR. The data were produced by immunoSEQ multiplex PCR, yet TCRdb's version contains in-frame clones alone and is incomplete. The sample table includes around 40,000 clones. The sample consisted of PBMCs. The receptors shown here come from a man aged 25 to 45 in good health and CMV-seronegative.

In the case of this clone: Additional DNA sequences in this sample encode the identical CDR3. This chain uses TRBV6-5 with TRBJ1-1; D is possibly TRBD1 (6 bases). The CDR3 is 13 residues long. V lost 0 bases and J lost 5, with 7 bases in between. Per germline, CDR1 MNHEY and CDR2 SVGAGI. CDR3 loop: CASSYSRGTEAFF. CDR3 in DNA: TGTGCCAGCAGTTACTCGAGGGGGACTGAAGCTTTCTTT.

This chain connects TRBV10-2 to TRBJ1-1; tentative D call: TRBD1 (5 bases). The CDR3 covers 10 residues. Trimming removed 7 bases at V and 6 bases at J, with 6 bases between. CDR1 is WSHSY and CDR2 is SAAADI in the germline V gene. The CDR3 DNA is TGCGCCAGCAAAGGGGCTGAAGCTTTCTTT. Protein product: CASKGAEAFF.

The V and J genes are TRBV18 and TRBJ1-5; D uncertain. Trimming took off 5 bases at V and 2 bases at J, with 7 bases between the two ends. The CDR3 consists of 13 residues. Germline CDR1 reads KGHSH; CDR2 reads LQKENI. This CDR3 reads CASSSSGNQPQHF. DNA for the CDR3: TGTGCCAGCTCATCGAGCGGCAATCAGCCCCAGCATTTT.

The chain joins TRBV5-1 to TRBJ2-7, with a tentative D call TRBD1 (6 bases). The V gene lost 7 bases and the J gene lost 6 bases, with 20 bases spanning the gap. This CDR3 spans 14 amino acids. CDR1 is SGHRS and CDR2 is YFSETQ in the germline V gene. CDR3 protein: CASAFVDSASEQYF. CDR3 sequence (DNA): TGCGCCAGCGCCTTTGTGGACAGTGCGTCCGAGCAGTACTTC. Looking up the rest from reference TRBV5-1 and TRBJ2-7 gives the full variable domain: KAGVTQTPRYLIKTRGQQVTLSCSPISGHRSVSWYQQTPGQGLQFLFEYFSETQRNKGNFPGRFSGRQFSNSRSEMNVSTLELGDSALYLCASAFVDSASEQYFGPGTRLTVT.

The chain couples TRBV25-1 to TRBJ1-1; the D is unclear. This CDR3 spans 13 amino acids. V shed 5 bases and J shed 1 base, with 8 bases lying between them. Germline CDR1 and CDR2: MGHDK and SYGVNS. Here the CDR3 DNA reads TGTGCCAGCAGTTTCCCCGGGAACACTGAAGCTTTCTTT. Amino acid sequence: CASSFPGNTEAFF.

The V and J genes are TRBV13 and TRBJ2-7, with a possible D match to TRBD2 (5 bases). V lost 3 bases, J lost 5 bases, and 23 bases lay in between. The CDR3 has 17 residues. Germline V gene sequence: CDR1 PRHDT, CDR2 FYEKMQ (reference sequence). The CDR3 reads CASSFEGGAKAIHEQYF. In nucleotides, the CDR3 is TGTGCCAGCAGCTTCGAGGGCGGCGCGAAGGCCATCCACGAGCAGTACTTC.

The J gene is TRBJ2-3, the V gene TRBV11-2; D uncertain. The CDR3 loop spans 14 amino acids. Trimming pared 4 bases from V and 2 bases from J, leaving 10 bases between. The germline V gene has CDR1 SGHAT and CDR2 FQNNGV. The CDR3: CASSSLGPTDTQYF. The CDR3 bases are TGTGCCAGCAGCTCCCTAGGCCCCACAGATACGCAGTATTTT.

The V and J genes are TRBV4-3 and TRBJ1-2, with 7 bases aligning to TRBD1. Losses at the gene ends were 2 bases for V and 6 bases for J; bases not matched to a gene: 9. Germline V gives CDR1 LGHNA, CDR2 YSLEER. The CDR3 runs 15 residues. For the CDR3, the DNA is TGCGCCAGCAGCCAATCGAAGGAAGGGGGCGATGGCTACACCTTC. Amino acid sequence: CASSQSKEGGDGYTF.

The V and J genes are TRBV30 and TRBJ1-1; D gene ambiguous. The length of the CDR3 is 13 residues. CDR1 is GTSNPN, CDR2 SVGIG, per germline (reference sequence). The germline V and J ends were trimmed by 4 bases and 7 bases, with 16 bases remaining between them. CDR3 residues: CAWTPLAPREAFF. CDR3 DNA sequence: TGTGCCTGGACTCCCTTGGCACCCCGTGAAGCTTTCTTT. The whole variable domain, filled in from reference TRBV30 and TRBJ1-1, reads SQTIHQWPATLVQPVGSPLSLECTVEGTSNPNLYWYRQAAGRGLQLLFYSVGIGQISSEVPQNLSASRPQDRQFILSSKKLLLSDSGFYLCAWTPLAPREAFFGQGTRLTVV.

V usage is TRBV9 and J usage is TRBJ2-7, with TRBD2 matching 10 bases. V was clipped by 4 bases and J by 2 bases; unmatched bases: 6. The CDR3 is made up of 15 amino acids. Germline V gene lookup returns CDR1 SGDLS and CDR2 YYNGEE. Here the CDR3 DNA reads TGTGCCAGCAGCCCTTGGACTAGCGGAGCCTACGAGCAGTACTTC. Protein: CASSPWTSGAYEQYF.

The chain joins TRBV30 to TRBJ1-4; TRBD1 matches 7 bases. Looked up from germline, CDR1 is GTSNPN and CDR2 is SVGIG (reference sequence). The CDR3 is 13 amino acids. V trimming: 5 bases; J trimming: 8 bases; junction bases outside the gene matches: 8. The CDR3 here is CAWASRDREKLFF. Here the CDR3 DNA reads TGTGCCTGGGCTTCCCGGGACAGAGAAAAACTGTTTTTT. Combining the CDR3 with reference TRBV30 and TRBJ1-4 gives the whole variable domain SQTIHQWPATLVQPVGSPLSLECTVEGTSNPNLYWYRQAAGRGLQLLFYSVGIGQISSEVPQNLSASRPQDRQFILSSKKLLLSDSGFYLCAWASRDREKLFFGSGTQLSVL.

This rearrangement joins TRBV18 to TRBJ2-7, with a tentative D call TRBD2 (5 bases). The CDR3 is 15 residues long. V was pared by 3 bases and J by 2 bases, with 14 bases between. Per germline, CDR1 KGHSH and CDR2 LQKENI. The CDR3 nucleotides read TGTGCCAGCTCACCTAACAAGGGAGTAACCTACGAGCAGTACTTC. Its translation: CASSPNKGVTYEQYF. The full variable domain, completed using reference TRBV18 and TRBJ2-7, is NAGVMQNPRHLVRRRGQEARLRCSPMKGHSHVYWYRQLPEEGLKFMVYLQKENIIDESGMPKERFSAEFPKEGPSILRIQQVVRGDSAAYFCASSPNKGVTYEQYFGPGTRLTVT.

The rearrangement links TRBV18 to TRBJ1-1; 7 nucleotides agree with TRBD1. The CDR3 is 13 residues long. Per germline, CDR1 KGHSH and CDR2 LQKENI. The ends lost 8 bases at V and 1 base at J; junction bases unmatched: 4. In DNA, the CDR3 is TGTGCCAGCATGGGACAGACGAACACTGAAGCTTTCTTT. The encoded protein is CASMGQTNTEAFF.

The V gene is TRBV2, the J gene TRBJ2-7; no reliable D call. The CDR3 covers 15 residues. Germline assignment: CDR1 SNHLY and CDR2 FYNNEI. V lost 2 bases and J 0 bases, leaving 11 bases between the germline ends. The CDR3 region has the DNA TGTGCCAGCAGTGAAAGTGACATTGCCTCCTACGAGCAGTACTTC. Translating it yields CASSESDIASYEQYF. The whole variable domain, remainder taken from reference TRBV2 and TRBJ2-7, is EPEVTQTPSHQVTQMGQEVILRCVPISNHLYFYWYRQILGQKVEFLVSFYNNEISEKSEIFDDQFSVERPDGSNFTLKIRSTKLEDSAMYFCASSESDIASYEQYFGPGTRLTVT.

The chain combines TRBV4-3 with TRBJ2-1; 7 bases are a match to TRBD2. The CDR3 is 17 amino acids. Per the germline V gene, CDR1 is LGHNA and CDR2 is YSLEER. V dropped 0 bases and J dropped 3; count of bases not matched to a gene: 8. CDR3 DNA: TGCGCCAGCAGCCAAGATCTAAGGACTAGGGTCTACAATGAGCAGTTCTTC. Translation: CASSQDLRTRVYNEQFF.

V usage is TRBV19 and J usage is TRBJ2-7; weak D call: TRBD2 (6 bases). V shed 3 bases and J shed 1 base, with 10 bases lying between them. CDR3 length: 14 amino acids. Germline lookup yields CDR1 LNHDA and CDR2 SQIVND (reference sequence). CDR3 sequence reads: CASSISGESYEQYF. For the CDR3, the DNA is TGTGCCAGTAGTATTTCGGGGGAGTCCTACGAGCAGTACTTC.

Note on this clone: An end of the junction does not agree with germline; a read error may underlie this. For the CDR3, the DNA is TGCAGTGCCGCGATCACTGAAGATTTCTTT. It translates to CSAAITEDFF. The chain combines TRBV20-1 with TRBJ1-1; no reliable D call. The CDR3 sequence is 10 residues long. Germline V gives CDR1 DFQATT, CDR2 SNEGSKA (reference sequence).

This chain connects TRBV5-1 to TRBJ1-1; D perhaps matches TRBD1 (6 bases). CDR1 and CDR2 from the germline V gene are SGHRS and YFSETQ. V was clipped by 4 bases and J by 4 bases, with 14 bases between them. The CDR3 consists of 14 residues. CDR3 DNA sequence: TGCGCCAGCAGCCTACAGGGCCGGAGCACTGAAGCTTTCTTT. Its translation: CASSLQGRSTEAFF.

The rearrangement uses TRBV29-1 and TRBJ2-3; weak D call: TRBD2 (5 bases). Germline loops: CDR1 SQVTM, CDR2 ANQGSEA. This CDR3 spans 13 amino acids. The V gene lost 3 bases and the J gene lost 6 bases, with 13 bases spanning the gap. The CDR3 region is CSVDLLVMDTQYF. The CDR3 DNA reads TGCAGCGTTGACTTACTAGTAATGGATACGCAGTATTTT.

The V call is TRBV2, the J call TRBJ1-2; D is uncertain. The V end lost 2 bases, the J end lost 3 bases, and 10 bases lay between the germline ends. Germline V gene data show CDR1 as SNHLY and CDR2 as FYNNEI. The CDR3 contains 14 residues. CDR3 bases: TGTGCCAGCAGTGAATATGACTACTACTATGGCTACACCTTC. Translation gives CASSEYDYYYGYTF.

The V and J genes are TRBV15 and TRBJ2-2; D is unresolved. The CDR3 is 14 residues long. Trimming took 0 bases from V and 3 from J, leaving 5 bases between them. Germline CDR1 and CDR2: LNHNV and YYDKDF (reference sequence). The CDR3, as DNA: TGTGCCACCAGCAGAGATATATACACCGGGGAGCTGTTTTTT. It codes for CATSRDIYTGELFF.

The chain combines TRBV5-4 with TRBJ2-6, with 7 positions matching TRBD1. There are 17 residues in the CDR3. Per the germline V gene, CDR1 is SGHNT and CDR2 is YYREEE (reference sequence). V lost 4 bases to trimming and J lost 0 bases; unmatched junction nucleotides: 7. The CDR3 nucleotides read TGTGCCAGCAGCACGGGACAGCGGAGCTCTGGGGCCAACGTCCTGACTTTC. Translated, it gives CASSTGQRSSGANVLTF.

The CDR3 here is CASSASGLSSYEQYF. The CDR3 bases are TGTGCCAGCAGTGCATCGGGACTCAGCTCCTACGAGCAGTACTTC. V and J are TRBV6-5 and TRBJ2-7, with D perhaps TRBD2 (6 bases). Germline V lookup: CDR1 MNHEY, CDR2 SVGAGI. V was cut by 5 bases and J by 0 bases, with 14 bases left in between. The length of the CDR3 is 15 residues.

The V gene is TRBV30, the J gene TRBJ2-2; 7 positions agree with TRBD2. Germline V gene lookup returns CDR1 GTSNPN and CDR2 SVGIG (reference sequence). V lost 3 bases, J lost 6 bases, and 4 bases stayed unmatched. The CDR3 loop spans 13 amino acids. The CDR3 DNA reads TGTGCCTGGAGCATGGCGGGGGCCGGGGAGCTGTTTTTT. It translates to CAWSMAGAGELFF.